A single sample gave rise to the 13 T cell receptor beta chains below, sequenced in a study of shared clonotypes between healthy human individuals. Repertoires were generated with immunoSEQ multiplex PCR, while TCRdb's copy carries only in-frame clones and drops some. The profile shows approximately 1.5 million clones, 97% to 99% of them singletons. The sample comprised naive CD4+ T cells sorted from blood. Subset noted: CD45RA+ positively selected. The source is a man aged 30 to 45 in good health.

The chain joins TRBV7-8 to TRBJ2-3; 10 positions match TRBD2. The CDR3 is 16 residues long. After removal of 2 bases from V and 3 bases from J, the junction contained 5 bases not matched to a gene. Germline V lookup: CDR1 SGHVS, CDR2 FQNEAQ. DNA for the CDR3: TGTGCCAGCAGCTTAATCGAGCGGGAGGGGACAGATACGCAGTATTTT. Amino acid sequence: CASSLIEREGTDTQYF.

V is TRBV18 and J is TRBJ2-7; D gene ambiguous. Trimming stripped 0 bases from V and 3 bases from J, with 12 bases between. This CDR3 contains 15 residues. Germline values: CDR1 KGHSH, CDR2 LQKENI. The CDR3 nucleotides are TGTGCCAGCTCACCACCGAGCTCGGCCGGCTACGAGCAGTACTTC. Translating gives CASSPPSSAGYEQYF. The complete variable domain, with remaining parts taken from reference TRBV18 and TRBJ2-7, reads NAGVMQNPRHLVRRRGQEARLRCSPMKGHSHVYWYRQLPEEGLKFMVYLQKENIIDESGMPKERFSAEFPKEGPSILRIQQVVRGDSAAYFCASSPPSSAGYEQYFGPGTRLTVT.

With respect to this clone: Distinct nucleotide sequences in the sample also encode this CDR3. CDR3 loop: CASRVEGTDTQYF. DNA for the CDR3: TGCGCCAGCAGGGTGGAGGGCACAGATACGCAGTATTTT. This rearrangement joins TRBV5-1 to TRBJ2-3, with D possibly being TRBD2 (5 bases). The CDR3 consists of 13 residues. V was trimmed by 5 bases and J by 1 base, leaving 8 bases between them. The germline V gene encodes CDR1 SGHRS and CDR2 YFSETQ.

The rearrangement uses TRBV15 and TRBJ2-1; no definite D call. Germline V gene data show CDR1 as LNHNV and CDR2 as YYDKDF (reference sequence). The CDR3 contains 14 residues. Trimming removed 0 bases at V and 0 bases at J, with 3 bases between. CDR3 DNA sequence: TGTGCCACCAGCAGAGAGAGCTCCTACAATGAGCAGTTCTTC. Its protein is CATSRESSYNEQFF.

The chain joins TRBV6-5 to TRBJ2-7; a possible D gene is TRBD2 (6 bases). From germline, CDR1 is MNHEY and CDR2 SVGAGI. Trimming removed 3 bases at V and 3 bases at J, with 12 bases between. This CDR3 spans 14 amino acids. This chain's CDR3 is CASSYFGGVYEQYF. As DNA, the CDR3 is TGTGCCAGCAGTTATTTCGGGGGAGTCTACGAGCAGTACTTC.

The chain links TRBV18 to TRBJ1-2, with TRBD1 matching over 7 bases. V dropped 3 bases and J dropped 0; count of bases not matched to a gene: 7. The CDR3 length is 16 residues. Germline V CDR1 and CDR2: KGHSH, LQKENI. In DNA, the CDR3 is TGTGCCAGCTCACCTTTCGAGGGGGCCACTAACTATGGCTACACCTTC. This encodes CASSPFEGATNYGYTF.

This rearrangement joins TRBV7-2 to TRBJ2-1; tentative D call: TRBD2 (6 bases). V was shortened by 5 bases and J by 0 bases, with 11 bases between the two germline ends. The CDR3 is 15 amino acids. CDR1 is SGHTA and CDR2 is FQGNSA in the germline V gene. DNA of the CDR3: TGTGCCAGCAGCATGATAGCGGACTCCTACAATGAGCAGTTCTTC. This encodes CASSMIADSYNEQFF.

This clone was observed a few times. The sample carries other DNA sequences with the same CDR3. Here the CDR3 reads CASSAQGNQPQHF. CDR3 coding DNA: TGTGCCAGCAGTGCACAGGGCAATCAGCCCCAGCATTTT. The V gene is TRBV6-1, the J gene TRBJ1-5; weak D call: TRBD1 (5 bases). Germline V gene data show CDR1 as MNHNS and CDR2 as SASEGT. Trimming took 4 bases from V and 2 from J, leaving 6 bases between them. CDR3 size: 13 residues.

On this clone itself: The identical CDR3 is also encoded by other nucleotide sequences in the sample. The rearrangement links TRBV20-1 to TRBJ1-2, with D perhaps matching TRBD1 (6 bases). There are 11 residues in the CDR3. V dropped 6 bases and J dropped 4 bases, with 9 bases sitting between them. Germline V lookup: CDR1 DFQATT, CDR2 SNEGSKA (reference sequence). The CDR3 loop is CSARDIYGYTF. The CDR3 region has the DNA TGCAGTGCGAGGGACATCTATGGCTACACCTTC.

The V gene is TRBV11-2, the J gene TRBJ2-4, with D perhaps assigned TRBD1 or TRBD2 (5 bases each). V was clipped by 1 base and J by 2 bases, with 21 bases between them. This CDR3 region has 19 residues. Germline lookup yields CDR1 SGHAT and CDR2 FQNNGV. The CDR3 DNA reads as TGTGCCAGCAGCTTAGGGGTAGGGGTAGGGAGTCTTTCCAAAAACATTCAGTACTTC. Encoded protein: CASSLGVGVGSLSKNIQYF.

The chain is built from TRBV30 and TRBJ2-7, with D possibly TRBD2 on 5 matching bases. CDR1 and CDR2 (germline): GTSNPN, SVGIG (reference sequence). Trimming left V 3 bases short and J 0 bases short, with 18 bases between. The CDR3 runs 16 residues. The CDR3 DNA is TGTGCCTGGAGGAGGGATATTATGACCCGCTCCTACGAGCAGTACTTC. This codes for CAWRRDIMTRSYEQYF.

This clone was recorded only once. The chain recombines TRBV11-2 with TRBJ2-3, with TRBD2 matching 7 bases. The CDR3 is 17 amino acids. Losses at the gene ends were 3 bases for V and 1 base for J; bases not matched to a gene: 10. Germline V gene data show CDR1 as SGHAT and CDR2 as FQNNGV. The DNA of the CDR3 is TGTGCCAGCAGCTTGACCCCGCGGGGAGGGGGCACAGATACGCAGTATTTT. Translating gives CASSLTPRGGGTDTQYF.

The chain combines TRBV6-6 with TRBJ1-2; the D gene is possibly TRBD1 (5 bases). There are 14 residues in the CDR3. V was trimmed by 0 bases and J by 11 bases, leaving 16 bases between them. CDR1 MNHNY and CDR2 SVGAGI come from the germline V gene (reference sequence). CDR3 nucleotides: TGTGCCAGCAGTTACTCGGTTCAGGGAAATCAGTACACCTTC. This encodes CASSYSVQGNQYTF.